This paragraph reports one T cell receptor (beta chain). What it recognizes is unknown. V shed 4 bases and J 0 bases; nucleotides not matched to a gene: 10. CDR3 length: 19 amino acids. Germline V CDR1 and CDR2: PRHDT, FYEKMQ (reference sequence). This record belongs to a study of cytomegalovirus exposure and HLA in healthy donors. Study-level information: Approximately 77 million unique TCRs from HLA-typed donors were held in an early release of data. Ancestry clustering placed roughly 86% of approximately 420 genotyped donors in the Caucasian-associated cluster. The study, taken as a whole, reports: 87-base-pair reads could not separate some V segments, including TRBV6-2 and TRBV6-3.

PCR involved 60 Vbeta and 13 Jbeta primers. Profiling relied on immunoSEQ multiplex PCR, and the TCRdb table lists in-frame clones only, not all of them. Counted here are some 150,000 clones, around 80% occurring once; the ten biggest clones make up 2% to 2.5%. The specimen sequenced was PBMCs. The genes are TRBV13 and TRBJ2-3, with TRBD2 matching over 13 bases. The TCR sequence derives from a young woman in good health and CMV-seropositive. CDR3 nucleotides: TGTGCCAGCAGCTCCGTACTACTAGCGGGGGGGCTTAGCACAGATACGCAGTATTTT. It is translated as CASSSVLLAGGLSTDTQYF.